This entry describes one T cell receptor (beta chain). The antigen remains undetermined. It was with 60 Vbeta and 13 Jbeta primers that the PCR ran. This table comes from immunoSEQ multiplex PCR, and its TCRdb copy is limited to in-frame clones, with some not included. Among 90,000 to 150,000 clones listed, 75% to 85% were seen once. This sample was included in a study of cytomegalovirus exposure and HLA in healthy donors. Study findings and constraints: Cytomegalovirus association was listed for about 170 TCR beta chains.

V was trimmed by 3 bases and J by 1 base, leaving 10 bases between them. The CDR3 covers 15 residues. Looked up from germline, CDR1 is LNHDA and CDR2 is SQIVND (reference sequence). The genes are TRBV19 and TRBJ2-4, with TRBD1 as a possible D gene (6 bases). The sequenced sample consisted of PBMCs. This sequence was found in a man aged 40-55 years in good health and CMV-seronegative. The CDR3: CASSMGGQAKNIQYF. As DNA, the CDR3 is TGTGCCAGTAGTATGGGCGGACAGGCCAAAAACATTCAGTACTTC.